These 27 T cell receptor beta chains originate from one sample sequenced in a study of blood T cell repertoires in COVID-19. Libraries were prepared by immunoSEQ multiplex PCR; TCRdb keeps only in-frame clonotypes and omits some of them. The sample yields fewer than 350,000 clones, about 85% seen once. The sample comprised PBMCs or T cells enriched from blood (not recorded which). The source is a woman between 50 and 59 years old who had recovered from COVID-19.

This clone was counted a few times. The chain carries TRBV4-1 and TRBJ2-3, with D possibly matching TRBD2 (5 bases). CDR1 is MGHRA, CDR2 YSYEKL, per germline. The V end lost 0 bases, the J end lost 3 bases, and 16 bases lay between the germline ends. This CDR3 contains 17 residues. Written as DNA, the CDR3 is TGCGCCAGCAGCCAAGAAGGCGGAGGTCCGGCGACAGATACGCAGTATTTT. Its translation: CASSQEGGGPATDTQYF.

The chain links TRBV7-9 to TRBJ2-1, with D uncertain. V dropped 1 base and J dropped 4 bases, with 8 bases sitting between them. There are 14 residues in the CDR3. From germline, CDR1 is SEHNR and CDR2 FQNEAQ (reference sequence). The CDR3 coding sequence is TGTGCCAGCAGCTTAGTATCACTTTACAATGAGCAGTTCTTC. Amino acids: CASSLVSLYNEQFF.

V is TRBV18 and J is TRBJ1-2; D is unclear. The CDR3 extends over 16 amino acids. The germline gives CDR1 KGHSH, CDR2 LQKENI. V was cut by 3 bases and J by 3 bases, with 17 bases left in between. Here the CDR3 DNA reads TGTGCCAGCTCACCTAACGCCCGGTCCGGGTACTATGGCTACACCTTC. Residues: CASSPNARSGYYGYTF.

This clone was counted between two and nine times. The V and J genes are TRBV6-5 and TRBJ2-3, with D possibly being TRBD2 (6 bases). Germline V lookup: CDR1 MNHEY, CDR2 SVGAGI. The CDR3 is made up of 14 amino acids. V gave up 6 bases and J gave up 6 bases, with 16 bases separating them. CDR3 in amino acids: CASRVPHGGDTQYF. As DNA, the CDR3 is TGTGCCAGCAGGGTCCCACACGGAGGGGATACGCAGTATTTT.

The chain links TRBV2 to TRBJ1-4; maybe TRBD1 (6 bases). CDR1 SNHLY and CDR2 FYNNEI come from the germline V gene. The CDR3 has 14 amino acids. The V and J ends lost 10 bases and 5 bases respectively, with 17 bases between them. The CDR3 is CATHRTARNEKLFF. The DNA of the CDR3 is TGTGCCACACATCGGACAGCCAGGAATGAAAAACTGTTTTTT.

The CDR3 nucleotides are TGTGCCAGCAGTTACAAGGGGTTCATCACAGATACGCAGTATTTT. This translates into CASSYKGFITDTQYF. The chain carries TRBV2 and TRBJ2-3; possibly TRBD1 for D (5 bases). This CDR3 has 15 amino acids. Deletions cut 5 bases from V and 2 bases from J, with 14 bases between. CDR1 is SNHLY and CDR2 is FYNNEI in the germline V gene. The whole variable domain, filled in from reference TRBV2 and TRBJ2-3, reads EPEVTQTPSHQVTQMGQEVILRCVPISNHLYFYWYRQILGQKVEFLVSFYNNEISEKSEIFDDQFSVERPDGSNFTLKIRSTKLEDSAMYFCASSYKGFITDTQYFGPGTRLTVL.

This clone was detected a few times. The chain uses TRBV15 and TRBJ2-2; no definite D call. V lost 4 bases and J lost 7, with 7 bases in between. Germline CDR1 and CDR2: LNHNV and YYDKDF (reference sequence). This CDR3 is 12 amino acids long. The CDR3 reads CATSTLSGELFF. CDR3 bases: TGTGCCACCAGCACCCTTAGCGGGGAGCTGTTTTTT.

The CDR3 loop reads CASSGTGTGFFEQYF. CDR3 nucleotides: TGTGCCAGCTCAGGAACCGGGACAGGGTTCTTCGAGCAGTACTTC. The V gene is TRBV18, the J gene TRBJ2-7; 9 bases agree with TRBD1. V lost 5 bases, J lost 6 bases, and 11 bases stayed unmatched. This CDR3 is 15 amino acids long. CDR1 is KGHSH and CDR2 is LQKENI in the germline V gene.

The genes are TRBV5-1 and TRBJ1-1; the match to TRBD1 covers 11 bases. Germline trimming cut 4 bases from V and 8 bases from J; bases unmatched to any gene: 13. This CDR3 comprises 16 residues. The germline V gene encodes CDR1 SGHRS and CDR2 YFSETQ. CDR3 loop: CASSPQPGTGGSEAFF. The CDR3 nucleotides read TGCGCCAGCAGCCCACAACCCGGGACAGGGGGTTCCGAAGCTTTCTTT. Looking up the rest from reference TRBV5-1 and TRBJ1-1 gives the full variable domain: KAGVTQTPRYLIKTRGQQVTLSCSPISGHRSVSWYQQTPGQGLQFLFEYFSETQRNKGNFPGRFSGRQFSNSRSEMNVSTLELGDSALYLCASSPQPGTGGSEAFFGQGTRLTVV.

In DNA form, the CDR3 reads TGTGCCAGCAGTGAAGCGCTCTCGGTGGAGGCGGAGGACACTGAAGCTTTCTTT. Amino acid sequence: CASSEALSVEAEDTEAFF. The gene calls are TRBV2 and TRBJ1-1; D unresolved. Germline CDR1 is SNHLY and CDR2 is FYNNEI. Trimming stripped 0 bases from V and 3 bases from J, with 20 bases between. This CDR3 is 18 amino acids long. The full variable domain, in which reference TRBV2 and TRBJ1-1 provide the parts outside the CDR3, is EPEVTQTPSHQVTQMGQEVILRCVPISNHLYFYWYRQILGQKVEFLVSFYNNEISEKSEIFDDQFSVERPDGSNFTLKIRSTKLEDSAMYFCASSEALSVEAEDTEAFFGQGTRLTVV.

This chain links TRBV4-2 with TRBJ1-1, with 7 bases matching TRBD1. CDR3 size: 18 residues. Germline trimming cut 4 bases from V and 0 bases from J; bases unmatched to any gene: 14. Germline V gene sequence: CDR1 LGHNA, CDR2 YNFKEQ. The CDR3 loop is CASSPGPRQGGMNTEAFF. The DNA of the CDR3 is TGTGCCAGCAGCCCCGGACCGCGCCAGGGGGGAATGAACACTGAAGCTTTCTTT.

The genes are TRBV7-9 and TRBJ2-2; TRBD2 agrees at 8 bases. The CDR3 contains 17 residues. The trim removed 4 bases at V and 6 bases at J, leaving 13 bases unmatched. Germline CDR1 is SEHNR and CDR2 is FQNEAQ (reference sequence). The CDR3 nucleotides are TGTGCCAGCAGCTCCCGAAGGAAGCGGGAGTTCGCCGGGGAGCTGTTTTTT. Encoded protein: CASSSRRKREFAGELFF.

Many counts were recorded for this clone. The V gene is TRBV5-4, the J gene TRBJ1-1, with D perhaps matching TRBD1 (6 bases). V was shortened by 3 bases and J by 1 base, with 19 bases between the two germline ends. CDR3 size: 17 residues. Germline CDR1 reads SGHNT; CDR2 reads YYREEE (reference sequence). The CDR3 sequence is CASSSRTETISNTEAFF. The CDR3 coding sequence is TGTGCCAGCAGCTCGCGGACAGAGACTATTTCGAACACTGAAGCTTTCTTT.

The V and J genes are TRBV7-2 and TRBJ1-2; TRBD1 agrees at 8 bases. Germline-derived CDR1 and CDR2 are SGHTA and FQGNSA. J was trimmed by 7 bases and V by 1 base; bases with no gene match: 8. The CDR3 runs to 15 residues. As DNA, the CDR3 is TGTGCCAGCAGCTTAGTTCAGGGGGCGCAATCTGGCTACACCTTC. It is translated as CASSLVQGAQSGYTF.

The chain is built from TRBV28 and TRBJ1-5; unclear D gene. This CDR3 comprises 15 residues. The germline gives CDR1 MDHEN, CDR2 SYDVKM. Trimming shortened V by 6 bases and J by 4 bases, and 16 bases separated the two germline ends. CDR3 sequence reads: CASSPYARSNQPQHF. CDR3 sequence (DNA): TGTGCCAGCAGCCCCTACGCACGGAGTAATCAGCCCCAGCATTTT.

This clone was seen only once. The chain links TRBV7-3 to TRBJ2-1, with 7 bases aligning to TRBD1. The CDR3 runs to 14 residues. CDR1 SGHTA and CDR2 FQGTGA come from the germline V gene. V lost 4 bases and J lost 7; bases outside the gene matches: 7. The CDR3 bases are TGTGCCAGCAGCTATGGGGACAGACCTAATGAGCAGTTCTTC. Its protein is CASSYGDRPNEQFF.

This clone was seen only once. This sequence joins TRBV14 and TRBJ1-6; no definite D call. The V and J ends lost 4 bases and 8 bases respectively, with 12 bases between them. Looked up from germline, CDR1 is SGHDN and CDR2 is FVKESK. CDR3 size: 14 residues. The chain's CDR3 is CASSPAGSYSPLHF. The CDR3 nucleotides read TGTGCCAGCAGCCCGGCGGGCAGTTATTCACCCCTCCACTTT.

The count of this clone is one. The chain carries TRBV6-1 and TRBJ1-1, with 9 bases matching TRBD1. Germline V lookup: CDR1 MNHNS, CDR2 SASEGT. There are 15 residues in the CDR3. With 3 bases clipped from V and 5 bases from J, the junction kept 7 bases outside the gene matches. This chain's CDR3 is CASSESDRGGTEAFF. CDR3 sequence (DNA): TGTGCCAGCAGTGAGTCGGACAGGGGTGGGACTGAAGCTTTCTTT.

The chain carries TRBV3-1 (or the pseudogene TRBV3-2) and TRBJ1-1; D not resolved. Trimming stripped 6 bases from V and 3 bases from J, with 11 bases between. The CDR3 is 13 amino acids. From germline, CDR1 is LGHDT and CDR2 YNNKEL (reference sequence). CDR3 residues: CASRGRRDTEAFF. For the CDR3, the DNA is TGTGCCAGCAGAGGAAGGCGGGACACTGAAGCTTTCTTT.

The CDR3 sequence: CASSPGATHGNNEQFF. The CDR3 DNA is TGTGCCAGCTCACCAGGTGCGACTCACGGAAACAATGAGCAGTTCTTC. The chain carries TRBV18 and TRBJ2-1, with D unclear. The V end lost 2 bases, the J end lost 5 bases, and 16 bases lay between the germline ends. From germline, CDR1 is KGHSH and CDR2 LQKENI. The CDR3 length is 16 residues.

V and J are TRBV27 and TRBJ2-7; no firm D call. The CDR3 has 17 residues. The V end was cut by 2 bases, the J end by 2 bases, with 19 bases between. In germline, CDR1 is MNHEY, CDR2 SMNVEV (reference sequence). The CDR3 DNA reads as TGTGCCAGCAGTTTAACTTCCTCCCAGGTGGCCCCCTACGAGCAGTACTTC. It specifies CASSLTSSQVAPYEQYF.

J is TRBJ1-3 and V is TRBV12-3 or TRBV12-4; D gene uncertain. The CDR3 contains 13 residues. Between the trimmed V and J ends, which lost 4 bases and 0 bases, there was a span of 4 bases. CDR3 loop: CASSSFSGNTIYF. CDR3 DNA sequence: TGTGCCAGCAGTTCATTCTCTGGAAACACCATATATTTT.

The J gene is TRBJ1-1, the V gene TRBV10-3, with TRBD1 as a possible D gene (6 bases). The CDR3 has 13 amino acids. Deletions cut 4 bases from V and 7 bases from J, with 13 bases between. The germline gives CDR1 ENHRY, CDR2 SYGVKD. In DNA, the CDR3 is TGTGCCATCAGTGGTGACAGGAACCATGAAGCTTTCTTT. Its translation is CAISGDRNHEAFF.

The V gene is TRBV28, the J gene TRBJ1-4; a possible D gene is TRBD1 (5 bases). Germline V gives CDR1 MDHEN, CDR2 SYDVKM. The germline V and J ends were trimmed by 7 bases and 0 bases, with 12 bases remaining between them. This CDR3 has 15 residues. CDR3 in DNA: TGTGCCAGCACTACGATCAGGGCAACTAATGAAAAACTGTTTTTT. Its translation is CASTTIRATNEKLFF.

This chain links TRBV18 with TRBJ2-7; 11 nucleotides align to TRBD2. J lost 5 bases, V lost 3 bases, and 6 bases had no gene match. Germline CDR1 and CDR2: KGHSH and LQKENI. The length of the CDR3 is 15 residues. CDR3 in amino acids: CASSPGLAGRNEQYF. DNA for the CDR3: TGTGCCAGCTCACCCGGACTAGCGGGTCGTAACGAGCAGTACTTC.

The chain combines TRBV3-1 (or the pseudogene TRBV3-2) with TRBJ2-3; tentatively, D is TRBD2 (5 bases). Trimming removed 0 bases at V and 5 bases at J, with 9 bases between. The germline V gene encodes CDR1 LGHDT and CDR2 YNNKEL (reference sequence). CDR3 length equals 14 residues. CDR3 nucleotides: TGTGCCAGCAGCCAAGATCTAACTAGAGATACGCAGTATTTT. Translation gives CASSQDLTRDTQYF.

The chain employs TRBV5-8 and TRBJ1-6, with no clear D. There are 15 residues in the CDR3. Trimming left V 1 base short and J 7 bases short, with 12 bases between. CDR1 and CDR2 from the germline V gene are SGHTS and YDEGEE. As DNA, the CDR3 is TGTGCCAGCAGCTTGATCGGAGGGCCCAATTCACCCCTCCACTTT. Translated, it gives CASSLIGGPNSPLHF.